This T cell receptor beta chain was identified in a study of blood T cell repertoires in COVID-19. This clone has only one observation. Profiled with immunoSEQ multiplex PCR; TCRdb holds only in-frame clones, not every one. The profile covers about 120,000 clones, with 70% to 90% appearing a single time and around 4% taken by the ten largest. The source material was peripheral blood. The sequence was collected from a man in his sixties with acute or convalescent COVID-19.

The CDR3, as DNA: TGTGCCAGCAGGACCCGGGACAGCACCTACGAGCAGTACTTC. Residues: CASRTRDSTYEQYF. This sequence joins TRBV14 and TRBJ2-7; 7 bases line up with TRBD1. Germline loops: CDR1 SGHDN, CDR2 FVKESK. V lost 6 bases to trimming and J lost 2 bases; unmatched junction nucleotides: 7. CDR3 length: 14 amino acids.